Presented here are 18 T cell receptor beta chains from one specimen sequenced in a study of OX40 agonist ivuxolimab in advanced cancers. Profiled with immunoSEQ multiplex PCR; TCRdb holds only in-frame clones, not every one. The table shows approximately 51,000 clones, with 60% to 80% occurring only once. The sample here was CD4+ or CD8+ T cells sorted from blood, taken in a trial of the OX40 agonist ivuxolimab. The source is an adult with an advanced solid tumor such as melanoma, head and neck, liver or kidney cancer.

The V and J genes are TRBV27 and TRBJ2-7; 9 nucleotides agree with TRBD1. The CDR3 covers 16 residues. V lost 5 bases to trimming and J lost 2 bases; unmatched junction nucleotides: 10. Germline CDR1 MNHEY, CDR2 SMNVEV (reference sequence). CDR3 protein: CASSLKRDREPYEQYF. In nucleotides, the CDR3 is TGTGCCAGCAGTCTAAAGAGGGACAGGGAACCCTACGAGCAGTACTTC.

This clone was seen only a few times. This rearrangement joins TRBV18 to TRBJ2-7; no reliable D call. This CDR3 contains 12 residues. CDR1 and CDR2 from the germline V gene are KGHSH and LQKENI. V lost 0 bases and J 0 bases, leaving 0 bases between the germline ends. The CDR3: CASSPPSYEQYF. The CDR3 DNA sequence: TGTGCCAGCTCACCACCCTCCTACGAGCAGTACTTC.

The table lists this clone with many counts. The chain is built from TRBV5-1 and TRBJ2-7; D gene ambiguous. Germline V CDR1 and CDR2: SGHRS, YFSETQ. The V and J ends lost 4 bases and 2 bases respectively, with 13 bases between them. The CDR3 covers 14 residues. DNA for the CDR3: TGCGCCAGCAGCGTATTATCGGACGCCTACGAGCAGTACTTC. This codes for CASSVLSDAYEQYF.

CDR3 residues: CASSYTSSYGYTF. The CDR3 DNA is TGTGCCAGCAGCTACACATCTAGCTATGGCTACACCTTC. This chain connects TRBV7-8 to TRBJ1-2; D is unresolved. Germline CDR1 and CDR2: SGHVS and FQNEAQ. CDR3 length: 13 amino acids. Between the trimmed V and J ends, which lost 4 bases and 4 bases, there was a span of 10 bases.

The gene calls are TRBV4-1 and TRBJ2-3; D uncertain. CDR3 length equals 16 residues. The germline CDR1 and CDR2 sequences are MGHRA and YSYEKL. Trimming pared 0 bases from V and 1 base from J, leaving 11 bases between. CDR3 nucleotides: TGCGCCAGCAGCCAAGATGGTCAGCGTCGCACAGATACGCAGTATTTT. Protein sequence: CASSQDGQRRTDTQYF.

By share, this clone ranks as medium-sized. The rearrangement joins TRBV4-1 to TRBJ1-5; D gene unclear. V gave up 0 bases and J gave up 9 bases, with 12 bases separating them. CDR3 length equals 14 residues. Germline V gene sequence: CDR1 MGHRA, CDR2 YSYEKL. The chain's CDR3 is CASSQDPSVLPQHF. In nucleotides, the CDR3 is TGCGCCAGCAGCCAAGACCCCTCAGTCCTGCCCCAGCATTTT.

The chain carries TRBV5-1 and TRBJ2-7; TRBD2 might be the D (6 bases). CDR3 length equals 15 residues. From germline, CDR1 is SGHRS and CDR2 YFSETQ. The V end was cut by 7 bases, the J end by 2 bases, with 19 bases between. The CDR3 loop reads CASASGPSEPYEQYF. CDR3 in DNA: TGCGCCAGCGCCTCGGGGCCTAGCGAGCCCTACGAGCAGTACTTC.

CDR3 protein: CASSPDQRDLYEQYF. In DNA, the CDR3 is TGTGCCAGCTCACCAGACCAGCGGGACCTCTACGAGCAGTACTTC. The chain has TRBV18 and TRBJ2-5; 7 bases agree with TRBD2. The J call may be incorrect, as the DNA end agrees better with TRBJ2-7. This CDR3 spans 15 amino acids. CDR1 is KGHSH, CDR2 LQKENI, per germline.

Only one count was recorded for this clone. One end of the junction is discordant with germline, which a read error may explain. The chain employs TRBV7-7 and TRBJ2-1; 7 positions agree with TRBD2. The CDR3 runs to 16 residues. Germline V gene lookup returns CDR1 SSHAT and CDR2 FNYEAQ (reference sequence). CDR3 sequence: CASSQGGGGPGNEQFF. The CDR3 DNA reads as TGTGCTAGCAGCCAAGGTGGGGGAGGGCCGGGCAATGAGCAGTTCTTC.

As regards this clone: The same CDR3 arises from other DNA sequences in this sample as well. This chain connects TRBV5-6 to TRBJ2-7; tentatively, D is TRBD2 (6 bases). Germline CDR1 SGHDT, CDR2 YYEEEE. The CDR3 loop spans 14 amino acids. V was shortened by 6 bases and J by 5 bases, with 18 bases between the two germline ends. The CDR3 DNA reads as TGTGCCAGCAAGATGGGGGGAGTTCGCGACGAGCAGTACTTC. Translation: CASKMGGVRDEQYF.

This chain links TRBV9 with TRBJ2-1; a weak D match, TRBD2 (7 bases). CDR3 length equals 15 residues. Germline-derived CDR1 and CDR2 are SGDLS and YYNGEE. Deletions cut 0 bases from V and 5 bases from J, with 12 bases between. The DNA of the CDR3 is TGTGCCAGCAGCGTAGCCACGGGGGGCAACAATGAGCAGTTCTTC. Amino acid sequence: CASSVATGGNNEQFF.

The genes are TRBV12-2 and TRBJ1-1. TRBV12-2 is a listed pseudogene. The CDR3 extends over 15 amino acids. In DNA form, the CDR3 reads TGTGCAAGTCGCTTAGGTGGGGACCCGAACACTGAAGCTTTCTTT. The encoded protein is CASRLGGDPNTEAFF.

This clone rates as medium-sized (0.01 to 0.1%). CDR3 in amino acids: CAWSVRGGTKNIQYF. The CDR3 DNA is TGTGCCTGGAGTGTACGTGGGGGAACCAAAAACATTCAGTACTTC. The J gene is TRBJ2-4, the V gene TRBV30; D may correspond to TRBD1 or TRBD2 (5 bases each). The CDR3 runs to 15 residues. V was clipped by 0 bases and J by 2 bases, with 11 bases between them. Germline CDR1 GTSNPN, CDR2 SVGIG (reference sequence).

The DNA of the CDR3 is TGCACCAGCAGCAAACGGCCGGTGAGCCACTACGAGCAGTACTTC. Translated, it gives CTSSKRPVSHYEQYF. The genes are TRBV1 and TRBJ2-7. TRBV1 is recorded as a pseudogene. The CDR3 loop spans 15 amino acids.

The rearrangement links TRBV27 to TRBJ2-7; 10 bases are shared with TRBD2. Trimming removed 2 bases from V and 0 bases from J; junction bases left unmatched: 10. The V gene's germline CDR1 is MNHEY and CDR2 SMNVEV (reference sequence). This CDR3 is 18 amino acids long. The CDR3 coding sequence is TGTGCCAGCAGTTTAAGGCCTAGCGGGAGTGGTAGCTCCTACGAGCAGTACTTC. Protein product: CASSLRPSGSGSSYEQYF.

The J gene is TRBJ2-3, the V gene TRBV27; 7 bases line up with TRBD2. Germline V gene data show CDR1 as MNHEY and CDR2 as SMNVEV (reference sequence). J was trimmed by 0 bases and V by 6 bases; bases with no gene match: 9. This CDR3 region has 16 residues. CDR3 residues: CASRPVAGSSTDTQYF. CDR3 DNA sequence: TGTGCCAGCAGACCGGTAGCGGGTTCTAGCACAGATACGCAGTATTTT.

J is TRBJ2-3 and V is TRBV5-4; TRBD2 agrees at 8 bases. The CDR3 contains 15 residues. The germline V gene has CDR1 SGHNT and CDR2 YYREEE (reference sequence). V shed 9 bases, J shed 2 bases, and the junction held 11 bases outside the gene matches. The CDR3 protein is CATKGSGRPTDTQYF. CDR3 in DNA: TGTGCCACCAAAGGCAGCGGGAGACCCACAGATACGCAGTATTTT.

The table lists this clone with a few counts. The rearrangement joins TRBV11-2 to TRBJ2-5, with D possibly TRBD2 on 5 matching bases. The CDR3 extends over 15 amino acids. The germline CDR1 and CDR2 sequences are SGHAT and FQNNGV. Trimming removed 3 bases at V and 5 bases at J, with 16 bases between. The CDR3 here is CASSFPRSSGETQYF. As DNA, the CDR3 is TGTGCCAGCAGCTTTCCGAGGTCCTCGGGGGAGACCCAGTACTTC.